The 10 T cell receptor beta chains below all came from one sample that was sequenced in a study of blood T cells in healthy people across ages. Combining a sample-barcoded 5' primer with a J-beta primer mix, a second PCR ran for roughly 7 to 11 cycles. TCRdb recomputed calls from the 5' RACE reads with MiXCR, one row per CDR3 protein. The data hold 720,000 or so distinct CDR3 sequences, with less than 45% observed a single time. Sequencing was performed on blood. The receptor source for this set is an elderly man in good health.

In this sample, this clonotype turned up a few times. This chain uses TRBV9 with TRBJ1-1, with 7 nucleotides matching TRBD1. J gave up 4 bases and V 1 base, and 7 bases lay outside the gene matches. Germline lookup yields CDR1 SGDLS and CDR2 YYNGEE. CDR3 length: 15 residues. CDR3 sequence reads: CASSVMTGLSTEAFF. The DNA of the CDR3 is TGTGCCAGCAGCGTAATGACAGGGTTGAGCACTGAAGCTTTCTTT.

This clonotype was seen a few times. CDR3 region: CAISESTDTEAFF. The CDR3 coding sequence is TGTGCCATCAGTGAGTCAACAGACACTGAAGCTTTCTTT. V is TRBV10-3 and J is TRBJ1-1; D not certain. Trimming took 0 bases from V and 3 from J, leaving 5 bases between them. The CDR3 loop spans 13 amino acids. The germline gives CDR1 ENHRY, CDR2 SYGVKD.

The gene calls are TRBV20-1 and TRBJ2-3, with 16 nucleotides matching TRBD2. Trimming cost V 6 bases and J 4 bases; bases outside gene matches: 10. Germline CDR1 is DFQATT and CDR2 is SNEGSKA (reference sequence). The CDR3 covers 17 residues. CDR3: CSAPGTSGRAPPDTQYF. CDR3 sequence (DNA): TGCAGTGCCCCCGGGACTAGCGGGAGGGCCCCCCCAGATACGCAGTATTTT.

Only a few counts were recorded for this clonotype. The CDR3 spells CANAQGGTQYF. CDR3 sequence (DNA): TGTGCCAACGCCCAGGGGGGCACGCAGTATTTT. The chain links TRBV10-3 to TRBJ2-3; a weak D match, TRBD1 (7 bases). Trimming removed 10 bases at V and 9 bases at J, with 14 bases between. The CDR3 contains 11 residues. The germline V gene encodes CDR1 ENHRY and CDR2 SYGVKD.

CDR3 loop: CSAGLQGTIYGYTF. The CDR3 coding sequence is TGCAGTGCCGGACTACAGGGGACTATCTATGGCTACACCTTC. J is TRBJ1-2 and V is TRBV20-1, with 7 bases lining up with TRBD1. V lost 6 bases to trimming and J lost 4 bases; unmatched junction nucleotides: 11. CDR3 length: 14 amino acids. Germline CDR1 and CDR2: DFQATT and SNEGSKA (reference sequence).

This chain uses TRBV7-3 with TRBJ2-5; TRBD2 matches at 13 bases. The CDR3 is 18 amino acids. Germline trimming cut 5 bases from V and 7 bases from J; bases unmatched to any gene: 16. CDR1 is SGHTA, CDR2 FQGTGA, per germline. Written as DNA, the CDR3 is TGTGCCAGCAGCCCGTCCGGACTAGCGGGAGTGTCTGAGGGGACCCAGTACTTC. Amino acid sequence: CASSPSGLAGVSEGTQYF.

This clonotype was counted a few times. The chain couples TRBV12-3 or TRBV12-4 to TRBJ2-3; no firm D call. Between the trimmed V and J ends, which lost 2 bases and 8 bases, there was a span of 14 bases. The CDR3 has 14 residues. CDR3 in amino acids: CASSLSSLTGTQYF. The CDR3 DNA is TGTGCCAGCAGTTTATCCTCACTAACGGGTACGCAGTATTTT.

This clonotype showed up just a few times. The CDR3 spells CASMDRGRNYGYTF. In DNA form, the CDR3 reads TGTGCCAGCATGGACAGGGGGCGCAACTATGGCTACACCTTC. This chain joins TRBV6-6 and TRBJ1-2; 11 bases line up with TRBD1. Germline values: CDR1 MNHNY, CDR2 SVGAGI (reference sequence). J lost 2 bases, V lost 7 bases, and 3 bases had no gene match. This CDR3 is built from 14 residues.

V is TRBV4-1 and J is TRBJ2-2; no clear D gene. Trimming took 0 bases from V and 0 from J, leaving 8 bases between them. Germline V gene data show CDR1 as MGHRA and CDR2 as YSYEKL. This CDR3 comprises 16 residues. The CDR3 DNA reads TGCGCCAGCAGCCAAGAGGTCCGTACGAACACCGGGGAGCTGTTTTTT. Translated, it gives CASSQEVRTNTGELFF.

The chain combines TRBV6-6 with TRBJ2-5; D assignment may be TRBD1 or TRBD2 (5 bases each). The CDR3 is 15 amino acids. Germline V gene data show CDR1 as MNHNY and CDR2 as SVGAGI (reference sequence). The V gene lost 5 bases and the J gene lost 2 bases, with 15 bases spanning the gap. The DNA for the CDR3 is TGTGCCAGCAGTCGCCGGGACGCCGAACAAGAGACCCAGTACTTC. Its translation is CASSRRDAEQETQYF.